Listed here is a single TCR beta chain. The table lists this clone with a few counts. There is no known antigen for this receptor. No base-level quality is on record; no much larger clone is a single base apart. The archived tumor blocks came from patients who had not received neoadjuvant therapy before resection. In the preserved-tissue arm, the study used 30 to 35 surgical resection samples taken from some 22 pancreatic ductal adenocarcinoma patients who had not previously been treated. DNA for the resection arm was extracted from ten 5-micron curls of FFPE tumor lying next to the multiplex immunohistochemistry slide. The data are from a study of CXCR4 blockade with PD-1 therapy in pancreatic cancer (dated by TCRdb to the late 2010s). General notes on the study: The study combined multiplex immunohistochemistry and TCRbeta immunosequencing of resected pancreatic ductal adenocarcinoma with ex vivo slice culture testing PD-1 and CXCR4 blockade. Two geographically distinct regions were TCR-sequenced from each of more than five tumors to assess intratumoral heterogeneity. Study-wide conclusions, independent of this receptor: The frequency of each amino acid clone correlated strongly with the number of distinct nucleotide rearrangements encoding that clone, suggesting convergent selection driven by common tumor antigens. Tumors had clonal expansion, with a mean productive clonality of 0.14 compared with around 0.047 in healthy blood, yet clonality showed no correlation with survival. Because only TCRbeta chains were sequenced, true antigen-specificity overlap among the convergent dominant clones remained unconfirmed, awaiting paired alpha-beta single-cell sequencing.

TCRbeta CDR3 regions were immunosequenced from extracted DNA using the immunoSEQ Assay at Adaptive Biotechnologies. Per the original workflow: To measure the absolute abundance of each unique TCRbeta CDR3, the sequences were collapsed and filtered. Clonality was defined as 1 minus Pielou's evenness, computed on productive in-frame rearrangements only. For regional overlap, the top 100 nucleotide rearrangements were followed across paired samples, and the Morisita index was used to compare paired samples against unrelated samples. The immunoSEQ Rearrangement Details tool was used to assess convergence of nucleotide rearrangements onto identical amino acid sequences. This immuneACCESS table, as held by TCRdb, lists in-frame sequences with V and J called but not all clones. Of the missing ones, under half trace to an unresolved V gene in checked studies; the others have no known cause. The DNA was the basis for D and trimming; V, J and clone size are from that table. The sample table records 1,500 to 2,500 clones; 45% to 70% of these occur just once. Approximately 33% of the sample belongs to the ten largest clones.

The cysteine opens and the phenylalanine closes a CDR3 of 14 amino acids. Here the CDR3 DNA is all that survives: 42 bases in frame from base 1. From V the trimming removes 4 bases and from J it removes 7 bases, while the gene matches leave 6 bases of the junction unaccounted for. The germline V gene (reference sequence) gives CDR1 as GTSNPN and CDR2 as SVGIG. The rearranged chain carries TRBV30 and TRBJ1-6; the junction holds 8 bases that match TRBD1. What was sequenced was tumor tissue. This receptor was obtained from a human donor with pancreatic ductal adenocarcinoma. The DNA reads TGTGCCTGGAACCCGACAGGGGCGAATTCACCCCTCCACTTT. Its coded protein is CAWNPTGANSPLHF.